This entry concerns a single T cell receptor (beta chain). Its matching antigen is unknown. This record comes from a study of beta chain features in type 1 diabetes. Reverse transcription of all isolated RNA meant that expressed TCRB transcripts were sequenced. Method: immunoSEQ multiplex PCR; TCRdb's copy keeps in-frame clones and lacks some. The table lists some 330,000 clones, 9.5% to 12% of them singletons, with under 0.02% in the top ten. Sorting that relied on CD45RO/CCR7/CD25/CD127/CD95/CD27 yielded CD4+ naive, central memory, regulatory and stem cell-like memory cells. Over 95% purity was reached by all sorted populations. Broader study findings: Across patients, naive, central memory and Treg TCRB repertoires exhibited apparently greater similarity than was observed across healthy donors.

Germline CDR1 is KGHSH and CDR2 is LQKENI. Deletions cut 1 base from V and 3 bases from J, with 15 bases between. The CDR3 totals 17 residues. This rearrangement joins TRBV18 to TRBJ2-2; D may be TRBD1 (6 bases). The receptor comes from a woman between 25 and 40 years old in good health. The sample comprised naive CD4+ T cells from blood. The CDR3 reads CASSPLVSSGDTGELFF. The CDR3 DNA follows: TGTGCCAGCTCACCACTAGTGTCATCAGGGGACACCGGGGAGCTGTTTTTT. Complete variable domain (other parts from reference TRBV18 and TRBJ2-2): NAGVMQNPRHLVRRRGQEARLRCSPMKGHSHVYWYRQLPEEGLKFMVYLQKENIIDESGMPKERFSAEFPKEGPSILRIQQVVRGDSAAYFCASSPLVSSGDTGELFFGEGSRLTVL.